This passage covers 12 T cell receptor delta chains from one sample sequenced in a study of γδ T cells in repeated Plasmodium falciparum infection. TCRdb re-processed the multiplex PCR reads using CATT. Of roughly 93,000 delta-chain clones listed, approximately 0.96% were seen once; the top ten hold 7.5% to 10%. Flow sorting of PBMC yielded separate Vgamma9/Vdelta2+ and Vdelta2-negative gammadelta T cell populations for bulk repertoire analysis. Specimen: gamma-delta T cells from blood. These receptors all come from a pool of human donors (malaria-infected and uninfected, not separated).

For this clone: A read error is the likely source, as a far larger clone sits one nucleotide away. Additional DNA sequences in this sample encode the identical CDR3. The V gene is TRDV2, the J gene TRDJ1, with 11 bases identical to TRDD3. The CDR3 length is 19 residues. CDR1 and CDR2 from the germline V gene are GEAIGNYY and EKD. V shed 2 bases, J shed 8 bases, and the junction held 21 bases outside the gene matches. The CDR3 is CACDIVVPGGYRESDKLIF. DNA for the CDR3: TGTGCCTGTGACATTGTCGTACCTGGGGGATACCGAGAGAGCGACAAACTCATCTTT.

A few counts support this clone. TCRdb's entry gives the protein of a much larger clone, which mismatches this DNA's translation at residue 13, likely from a read error; the protein reported here is translated from the DNA. The chain recombines TRDV2 with TRDJ1; 7 positions agree with TRDD3. The J gene comes from matching the DNA to germline here; TCRdb lacks it. Germline V gene lookup returns CDR1 GEAIGNYY and CDR2 EKD. The CDR3 spans 18 residues. Trimming removed 3 bases from V and 3 bases from J; junction bases left unmatched: 18. The CDR3 region has the DNA TGTGCCTGTGACCAAAATGGCCCAACTGGGGTGGACGCCGATAAACTCATCTTT. Translation: CACDQNGPTGVDADKLIF.

This clone was detected only a few times. A read error likely explains this, since a far larger clone differs by one base. The same CDR3 can be traced to other DNA sequences in this sample. The V gene is TRDV1, the J gene TRDJ1; possible D gene TRDD3, 6 bases. The CDR3 covers 21 residues. Germline V gives CDR1 TSWWSYY, CDR2 QGS. V lost 5 bases to trimming and J lost 0 bases, with 31 bases between them. The CDR3, as DNA: TGTGCTCTTGGGCTGAAGGTCTCTCGTCCTGGGGACAGACGGTACACCGATAAACTCATCTTT. This translates into CALGLKVSRPGDRRYTDKLIF.

This clone was seen more than once but under ten times. The mismatch at residue 6 between this DNA's translation and the TCRdb protein of a much larger clone likely reflects a read error; the protein shown is translated from the DNA. The V gene is TRDV1, the J gene TRDJ1; no reliable D call. The J gene, left out of TCRdb, was set here by checking the DNA against germline. CDR1 is TSWWSYY and CDR2 is QGS in the germline V gene. Between the trimmed V and J ends, which lost 4 bases and 0 bases, there was a span of 24 bases. The CDR3 consists of 19 residues. As DNA, the CDR3 is TGTGCTCTTGGGGGACATATAAACCGCTCGTGTAGGGACACCGATAAACTCATCTTT. Encoded protein: CALGGHINRSCRDTDKLIF.

Of note for this clone: A read error likely explains why the TCRdb protein, taken from a much larger clone, differs from this DNA's translation at residue 18; the protein shown is translated from the DNA. The chain combines TRDV1 with TRDJ1, with TRDD3 identical over 11 bases. The CDR3 spans 21 residues. The V gene's germline CDR1 is TSWWSYY and CDR2 QGS. The DNA of the CDR3 is TGTGCTCTTGCGCGCGAGCCTCAGTACTGGGGGATAGAAGAGAGGACCGATAGACTCATCTTT. Encoded protein: CALAREPQYWGIEERTDRLIF.

Only a few counts were recorded for this clone. The TCRdb record carries a much larger clone's protein, which differs from this DNA's translation at residue 17; a read error is the likely cause, and the protein listed here is the DNA translation. The V gene call is TRDV2, and the J gene call is absent; the D segment call TRDD3 is taken from the table without a DNA check. CDR1 and CDR2 from the germline V gene are GEAIGNYY and EKD. The CDR3 runs 19 residues. CDR3 loop: CACDTLGVYSSWDTRQTFF. The CDR3 coding sequence is TGTGCCTGTGACACGTTGGGGGTCTACAGCTCCTGGGACACCCGACAGACGTTTTTC.

This clone has more than one count but fewer than ten. The protein held in TCRdb is that of a much larger clone and does not match this DNA's translation at residue 5, likely because of a read error; the protein shown is translated from the DNA. V and J are TRDV2 and TRDJ1, with 13 bases that match TRDD3. TCRdb is silent on the J gene; assignment here came from matching the DNA to germline. The ends lost 3 bases at V and 3 bases at J; junction bases unmatched: 12. This CDR3 has 18 amino acids. The germline V gene has CDR1 GEAIGNYY and CDR2 EKD. CDR3 coding DNA: TGTGCCTGTGACTCCGGGAAGTTACTGGGGGATACGCCCGATAAACTCATCTTT. Translation: CACDSGKLLGDTPDKLIF.

The sample holds a few counts of this clone. This DNA translates differently at residue 15 from the TCRdb protein, which is that of a much larger clone; a read error is likely, and the protein shown is the DNA's own translation. V and J are TRDV2 and TRDJ1; D may be TRDD2 or TRDD3 (7 bases each). The J gene, absent from TCRdb, was called here by matching the DNA to germline. With 4 bases removed from V and 6 bases from J, the gap between germline ends came to 35 bases. The germline CDR1 and CDR2 sequences are GEAIGNYY and EKD. The CDR3 length is 20 residues. The CDR3 loop reads CACDRIPTGDSEHVGNKLIF. Written as DNA, the CDR3 is TGTGCCTGTGATAGAATTCCTACGGGGGATTCCGAACATGTGGGGAATAAACTCATCTTT.

This clone has a count of ten or more. The chain couples TRDV1 to TRDJ1, with D tentatively TRDD2 (5 bases). The germline gives CDR1 TSWWSYY, CDR2 QGS. The CDR3 spans 22 residues. V was cut by 0 bases and J by 2 bases, with 31 bases left in between. The CDR3 sequence: CALGELLNPSLQRVRVTDKLIF. The DNA of the CDR3 is TGTGCTCTTGGGGAACTTTTGAATCCTTCACTACAGCGGGTGAGGGTGACCGATAAACTCATCTTT.

Details on this clone: The TCRdb protein comes from a much larger clone and disagrees with this DNA's translation at residue 6, likely due to a read error; the protein given here is derived from the DNA. V gene TRDV1 combines with J gene TRDJ1, with D possibly being TRDD2 (5 bases). Here the J gene came from matching the DNA to germline, since TCRdb omits it. Germline V lookup: CDR1 TSWWSYY, CDR2 QGS. V was pared by 4 bases and J by 0 bases, with 9 bases between. The CDR3 covers 14 residues. CDR3 amino acids: CALGAPYHTDKLIF. CDR3 bases: TGTGCTCTTGGGGCCCCCTACCACACCGATAAACTCATCTTT.

This clone has just a few counts. The TCRdb record carries a much larger clone's protein, which differs from this DNA's translation at residue 7; a read error is the likely cause, and the protein listed here is the DNA translation. The chain has TRDV1 and TRDJ1, with a possible D match to TRDD3 (6 bases). CDR1 is TSWWSYY, CDR2 QGS, per germline. V lost 0 bases, J lost 1 base, and 30 bases lay in between. This CDR3 has 22 residues. For the CDR3, the DNA is TGTGCTCTTGGGGAACTGTGCCGACTCGGGATAAGGAGAGTTGACGGCACCGATAAACTCATCTTT. This gives the protein CALGELCRLGIRRVDGTDKLIF.

A word on this clone: It differs at one base from a far larger clone, so likely a read error. Other nucleotide sequences in the sample specify the same CDR3. The rearrangement joins TRDV1 to TRDJ1; TRDD3 matches at 7 bases. Germline loops: CDR1 TSWWSYY, CDR2 QGS. V shed 2 bases and J 0 bases; nucleotides not matched to a gene: 12. The CDR3 sequence is 18 residues long. CDR3 sequence: CALGEEPTVGEYTDKLIF. The CDR3 nucleotides are TGTGCTCTTGGGGAAGAGCCAACGGTGGGGGAGTACACCGATAAACTCATCTTT.